These 28 T cell receptor beta chains originate from one sample sequenced in a study of T cell responses to AZD1222 COVID-19 vaccine. Sequenced by immunoSEQ multiplex PCR; TCRdb stores in-frame clones only, minus some. The table shows roughly 96,000 clones, with almost 90% occurring only once. The source was peripheral blood, collected on day 0 of AZD1222 vaccination. The receptors originated from an adult in good health.

The chain carries TRBV6-1 and TRBJ2-7; TRBD1 agrees at 7 bases. The CDR3 has 14 amino acids. Germline trimming cut 6 bases from V and 3 bases from J; bases unmatched to any gene: 8. The V gene's germline CDR1 is MNHNS and CDR2 SASEGT. In DNA form, the CDR3 reads TGTGCCAGCAGCTCCGGGACAGTAATCTACGAGCAGTACTTC. It yields the protein CASSSGTVIYEQYF.

The V gene is TRBV13, the J gene TRBJ2-7; possible D gene TRBD1, 5 bases. CDR1 is PRHDT and CDR2 is FYEKMQ in the germline V gene (reference sequence). This CDR3 contains 11 residues. Trimming removed 5 bases at V and 7 bases at J, with 9 bases between. In DNA, the CDR3 is TGTGCCAGCAGCGTCAGGGTTGAGCAGTACTTC. It specifies CASSVRVEQYF. The variable domain in full, with the rest retrieved from reference TRBV13 and TRBJ2-7, is AAGVIQSPRHLIKEKRETATLKCYPIPRHDTVYWYQQGPGQDPQFLISFYEKMQSDKGSIPDRFSAQQFSDYHSELNMSSLELGDSALYFCASSVRVEQYFGPGTRLTVT.

The gene calls are TRBV6-5 and TRBJ1-1; D unresolved. There are 14 residues in the CDR3. Germline-derived CDR1 and CDR2 are MNHEY and SVGAGI. The germline V and J ends were trimmed by 5 bases and 3 bases, with 13 bases remaining between them. CDR3 nucleotides: TGTGCCAGCAGTCCCCGGAGGAGGGACACTGAAGCTTTCTTT. As protein: CASSPRRRDTEAFF.

This chain links TRBV7-3 with TRBJ2-7; TRBD1 matches 8 bases. The CDR3 contains 15 residues. J gave up 2 bases and V 4 bases, and 7 bases lay outside the gene matches. The germline gives CDR1 SGHTA, CDR2 FQGTGA. CDR3 DNA: TGTGCCAGCAGCTCCGCTGGGACAGGCCCCTACGAGCAGTACTTC. Residues: CASSSAGTGPYEQYF.

The rearrangement uses TRBV5-8 and TRBJ2-4, with D tentatively TRBD2 (5 bases). There are 14 residues in the CDR3. CDR1 is SGHTS and CDR2 is YDEGEE in the germline V gene. V shed 0 bases and J shed 10 bases, with 14 bases lying between them. CDR3 loop: CASSLAAQADIQYF. The CDR3 DNA reads TGTGCCAGCAGCTTGGCGGCCCAAGCGGATATTCAGTACTTC.

This sequence joins TRBV18 and TRBJ2-1; 12 nucleotides line up with TRBD2. With 6 bases clipped from V and 5 bases from J, the junction kept 2 bases outside the gene matches. The CDR3 consists of 14 residues. CDR1 is KGHSH, CDR2 LQKENI, per germline. The CDR3 DNA reads as TGTGCCAGCTCCGGACTAGCGGGAAACAATGAGCAGTTCTTC. As protein: CASSGLAGNNEQFF.

This sequence joins TRBV9 and TRBJ2-7, with TRBD2 as a possible D gene (6 bases). Per germline, CDR1 SGDLS and CDR2 YYNGEE. V lost 2 bases, J lost 3 bases, and 15 bases lay in between. This CDR3 is 15 amino acids long. The CDR3 loop reads CASSVEAGAYYEQYF. The CDR3 DNA is TGTGCCAGCAGCGTTGAAGCGGGCGCTTACTACGAGCAGTACTTC.

This chain uses TRBV14 with TRBJ1-2; maybe TRBD1 (5 bases). From germline, CDR1 is SGHDN and CDR2 FVKESK. The CDR3 covers 12 residues. V lost 4 bases to trimming and J lost 6 bases, with 9 bases between them. CDR3 sequence: CASSPTDHGYTF. CDR3 coding DNA: TGTGCCAGCAGCCCGACAGACCATGGCTACACCTTC.

This rearrangement joins TRBV27 to TRBJ1-1, with D tentatively TRBD1 (5 bases). V gave up 6 bases and J gave up 5 bases, with 19 bases separating them. The length of the CDR3 is 15 residues. In germline, CDR1 is MNHEY, CDR2 SMNVEV (reference sequence). The CDR3 DNA is TGTGCCAGCAGAGGGGCACTATCGACGCAGACTGAAGCTTTCTTT. Residues: CASRGALSTQTEAFF.

The CDR3 nucleotides read TGCGCCAGCAGCCAAGAAGGGGGGGCGGCCTACGAGCAGTACTTC. Translated, it gives CASSQEGGAAYEQYF. V usage is TRBV4-1 and J usage is TRBJ2-7; a possible D gene is TRBD2 (7 bases). This CDR3 has 15 amino acids. Trimming took 0 bases from V and 2 from J, leaving 11 bases between them. Germline V lookup: CDR1 MGHRA, CDR2 YSYEKL.

The chain joins TRBV28 to TRBJ2-7, with 7 bases aligning to TRBD1. Germline CDR1 is MDHEN and CDR2 is SYDVKM. The junction had 6 bases not matched to a gene; V was cut back by 5 bases and J by 5 bases. This CDR3 contains 13 residues. CDR3 amino acids: CASSPGQLDEQYF. The CDR3 DNA reads as TGTGCCAGCAGTCCGGGACAGCTCGACGAGCAGTACTTC.

V is TRBV7-6 and J is TRBJ2-2; 8 bases map to TRBD1. Germline V gene lookup returns CDR1 SGHVS and CDR2 FNYEAQ. The J segment lost 7 bases and the V segment lost 0 bases, leaving 4 bases of the junction unmatched. The CDR3 is 15 amino acids. CDR3 in amino acids: CASSLAQGAVGELFF. The CDR3 DNA reads as TGTGCCAGCAGCTTAGCGCAGGGGGCCGTCGGGGAGCTGTTTTTT.

The chain combines TRBV6-2 or TRBV6-3 with TRBJ2-3; D is unresolved. With 2 bases removed from V and 7 bases from J, the gap between germline ends came to 13 bases. CDR1 is MNHEY, CDR2 SVGEGT, per germline. The CDR3 is 14 residues long. This CDR3 reads CASSYSTVRNTQYF. CDR3 DNA: TGTGCCAGCAGTTACAGCACAGTTAGGAATACGCAGTATTTT.

This rearrangement joins TRBV21-1 to TRBJ1-2. TRBV21-1 is designated a pseudogene. CDR3 length: 16 residues. The CDR3 reads CASSPRGGGVNYGYTF. The CDR3, as DNA: TGTGCCAGCAGCCCCCGGGGCGGGGGGGTTAACTATGGCTACACCTTC.

The chain couples TRBV7-9 to TRBJ2-5; 9 nucleotides agree with TRBD1. The CDR3 has 14 amino acids. The junction had 2 bases not matched to a gene; V was cut back by 1 base and J by 5 bases. CDR1 SEHNR and CDR2 FQNEAQ come from the germline V gene (reference sequence). CDR3 sequence: CASSLGTGAETQYF. Here the CDR3 DNA reads TGTGCCAGCAGCTTAGGGACAGGGGCGGAGACCCAGTACTTC. Full variable domain (outside the CDR3, taken from reference TRBV7-9 and TRBJ2-5): DTGVSQNPRHKITKRGQNVTFRCDPISEHNRLYWYRQTLGQGPEFLTYFQNEAQLEKSRLLSDRFSAERPKGSFSTLEIQRTEQGDSAMYLCASSLGTGAETQYFGPGTRLLVL.

The chain joins TRBV5-1 to TRBJ2-5; 10 bases are a match to TRBD1. CDR3 size: 15 residues. Germline-derived CDR1 and CDR2 are SGHRS and YFSETQ. V lost 4 bases and J lost 2; bases outside the gene matches: 5. The CDR3 sequence is CASSTGQGGQETQYF. The DNA of the CDR3 is TGCGCCAGCAGCACCGGACAGGGGGGACAAGAGACCCAGTACTTC. Combining the CDR3 with reference TRBV5-1 and TRBJ2-5 gives the whole variable domain KAGVTQTPRYLIKTRGQQVTLSCSPISGHRSVSWYQQTPGQGLQFLFEYFSETQRNKGNFPGRFSGRQFSNSRSEMNVSTLELGDSALYLCASSTGQGGQETQYFGPGTRLLVL.

V gene TRBV27 combines with J gene TRBJ1-5, with TRBD1 matching over 8 bases. The germline V gene has CDR1 MNHEY and CDR2 SMNVEV (reference sequence). With V trimmed by 5 bases and J by 6 bases, 3 bases remained unmatched. The CDR3 consists of 13 residues. CDR3 coding DNA: TGTGCCAGCAGTACTGACAGGGGTCAGCCCCAGCATTTT. Translated, it gives CASSTDRGQPQHF.

The gene calls are TRBV5-1 and TRBJ2-7, with TRBD1 identical over 9 bases. The CDR3 has 13 amino acids. Germline assignment: CDR1 SGHRS and CDR2 YFSETQ. V lost 6 bases, J lost 5 bases, and 6 bases stayed unmatched. CDR3 loop: CASTGTGRHEQYF. CDR3 DNA sequence: TGCGCCAGCACCGGGACAGGGCGACACGAGCAGTACTTC.

The table lists this clone with a few counts. The genes are TRBV25-1 and TRBJ1-1; weak D call: TRBD1 (5 bases). The CDR3 is 16 amino acids. Germline-derived CDR1 and CDR2 are MGHDK and SYGVNS. With 6 bases removed from V and 0 bases from J, the gap between germline ends came to 17 bases. The CDR3 loop reads CASRGAGSRMNTEAFF. The CDR3 region has the DNA TGTGCCAGCAGAGGGGCAGGGAGTAGAATGAACACTGAAGCTTTCTTT.

The rearrangement joins TRBV5-6 to TRBJ1-2; D not certain. Germline V lookup: CDR1 SGHDT, CDR2 YYEEEE. This CDR3 has 19 amino acids. V lost 2 bases and J lost 0, with 23 bases in between. This CDR3 is CASSFLLSPAATTNYGYTF. The CDR3 nucleotides read TGTGCCAGCAGCTTCCTCCTCTCCCCGGCCGCCACTACTAACTATGGCTACACCTTC.

This chain uses TRBV7-2 with TRBJ1-5, with a possible D match to TRBD1 (5 bases). The germline CDR1 and CDR2 sequences are SGHTA and FQGNSA. The CDR3 length is 16 residues. V lost 5 bases and J 6 bases, leaving 20 bases between the germline ends. CDR3 sequence: CASSLGGGRGSQPQHF. The CDR3 DNA follows: TGTGCCAGCAGCCTGGGGGGAGGGCGGGGAAGTCAGCCCCAGCATTTT.

The rearrangement uses TRBV30 and TRBJ1-2; TRBD1 agrees at 8 bases. The germline V gene has CDR1 GTSNPN and CDR2 SVGIG (reference sequence). This CDR3 spans 13 amino acids. With V trimmed by 2 bases and J by 5 bases, 4 bases remained unmatched. The CDR3 is CAWSFDRGYGYTF. CDR3 bases: TGTGCCTGGAGTTTCGACAGGGGATATGGCTACACCTTC.

This chain links TRBV7-2 with TRBJ2-7; TRBD2 matches at 7 bases. With 5 bases clipped from V and 4 bases from J, the junction kept 11 bases outside the gene matches. The CDR3 is 15 residues long. Germline V gives CDR1 SGHTA, CDR2 FQGNSA. The CDR3: CASSRTSPMGYEQYF. The CDR3 region has the DNA TGTGCCAGCAGCCGGACTAGTCCGATGGGTTACGAGCAGTACTTC.

The chain couples TRBV6-2 or TRBV6-3 to TRBJ1-2; possible D gene TRBD1, 5 bases. V was cut by 4 bases and J by 5 bases, with 8 bases left in between. The CDR3 has 12 residues. Germline V CDR1 and CDR2: MNHEY, SVGEGT. CDR3 amino acids: CASSSPGYGYTF. For the CDR3, the DNA is TGTGCCAGCAGTTCGCCAGGGTATGGCTACACCTTC.

The chain carries TRBV6-2 or TRBV6-3 and TRBJ2-1; 16 nucleotides agree with TRBD2. Losses at the gene ends were 2 bases for V and 8 bases for J; bases not matched to a gene: 15. The germline CDR1 and CDR2 sequences are MNHEY and SVGEGT. There are 20 residues in the CDR3. In DNA form, the CDR3 reads TGTGCCAGCAGTTACGCTTCCTCGGGACTAGCGGGAGGGCCAGTGGATGAGCAGTTCTTC. This codes for CASSYASSGLAGGPVDEQFF.

This chain joins TRBV24-1 and TRBJ2-7; D is perhaps TRBD1 (5 bases). The CDR3 runs 15 residues. V was shortened by 3 bases and J by 3 bases, with 14 bases between the two germline ends. Germline CDR1 KGHDR, CDR2 SFDVKD. CDR3 in DNA: TGTGCCACCAGTGATCCGACAGAGGCCAGCTACGAGCAGTACTTC. It codes for CATSDPTEASYEQYF.

This clone was found once. V is TRBV27 and J is TRBJ2-1; no reliable D call. The V gene lost 2 bases and the J gene lost 2 bases, with 10 bases spanning the gap. The CDR3 runs to 15 residues. Germline V gives CDR1 MNHEY, CDR2 SMNVEV (reference sequence). The chain's CDR3 is CASSLSPVPYNEQFF. Written as DNA, the CDR3 is TGTGCCAGCAGTTTAAGCCCTGTTCCCTACAATGAGCAGTTCTTC.

In nucleotides, the CDR3 is TGTGCCAGCTCACCGTTCCCCATACGAGACACTGAAGCTTTCTTT. As protein: CASSPFPIRDTEAFF. V is TRBV18 and J is TRBJ1-1; D uncertain. Per the germline V gene, CDR1 is KGHSH and CDR2 is LQKENI. There are 15 residues in the CDR3. The V end was cut by 3 bases, the J end by 3 bases, with 14 bases between.